These 32 T cell receptor beta chains originate from one sample sequenced in a study of cytomegalovirus exposure and HLA in healthy donors. PCR amplification relied on 60 Vbeta primers (plus 13 Jbeta primers). Measured with immunoSEQ multiplex PCR; TCRdb has only the in-frame clones, and not every one. The sample contains 110,000 to 150,000 clones, roughly 80% of which appear only once. The sample was PBMCs. The receptors come from a male donor in good health and CMV-seronegative.

The chain carries TRBV28 and TRBJ2-1, with 13 bases that match TRBD2. The germline V gene encodes CDR1 MDHEN and CDR2 SYDVKM. This CDR3 comprises 18 residues. The J segment lost 7 bases and the V segment lost 2 bases, leaving 11 bases of the junction unmatched. The DNA of the CDR3 is TGTGCCAGCAGTTTAGCGGGGGGACTAGCGGGGAAAAGGAATGAGCAGTTCTTC. It encodes CASSLAGGLAGKRNEQFF.

The CDR3 protein is CASSVRTPTDKNEQFF. The CDR3 bases are TGTGCCAGTAGTGTTAGGACACCGACCGACAAGAATGAGCAGTTCTTC. The gene calls are TRBV19 and TRBJ2-1; D might be TRBD1 (5 bases). The V gene's germline CDR1 is LNHDA and CDR2 SQIVND (reference sequence). The CDR3 loop spans 16 amino acids. Trimming removed 5 bases at V and 7 bases at J, with 21 bases between.

A remark on this clone: The identical CDR3 is also encoded by other nucleotide sequences in the sample. V usage is TRBV9 and J usage is TRBJ2-7; the D is unclear. This CDR3 is built from 11 residues. V lost 2 bases and J 5 bases, leaving 5 bases between the germline ends. Looked up from germline, CDR1 is SGDLS and CDR2 is YYNGEE. The CDR3 DNA follows: TGTGCCAGCAGCGTGGGCGACGAGCAGTACTTC. Amino acids: CASSVGDEQYF.

The chain has TRBV7-9 and TRBJ1-1; D remains unclear. Trimming left V 6 bases short and J 5 bases short, with 22 bases between. Germline loops: CDR1 SEHNR, CDR2 FQNEAQ (reference sequence). The CDR3 contains 16 residues. The CDR3 DNA reads as TGTGCCAGCAGTCAACTTCCGGGAGCCCTGGGGACTGAAGCTTTCTTT. As protein: CASSQLPGALGTEAFF.

As DNA, the CDR3 is TGTGCCAGCTCACTTCGAAGCCCGAGGGCCAGGATGAACACTGAAGCTTTCTTT. Translation gives CASSLRSPRARMNTEAFF. The chain is built from TRBV18 and TRBJ1-1; D gene unclear. V lost 4 bases to trimming and J lost 0 bases, with 21 bases between them. CDR1 and CDR2 from the germline V gene are KGHSH and LQKENI. CDR3 size: 18 residues.

The gene calls are TRBV19 and TRBJ1-1, with D uncertain. Trimming stripped 3 bases from V and 4 bases from J, with 9 bases between. The CDR3 consists of 13 residues. The germline V gene encodes CDR1 LNHDA and CDR2 SQIVND (reference sequence). In DNA, the CDR3 is TGTGCCAGTAGTATCTCGGTGAGCACTGAAGCTTTCTTT. Its protein product is CASSISVSTEAFF.

J is TRBJ2-1 and V is TRBV13; 11 nucleotides align to TRBD1. This CDR3 region has 15 residues. Germline loops: CDR1 PRHDT, CDR2 FYEKMQ (reference sequence). After removal of 3 bases from V and 6 bases from J, the junction contained 4 bases not matched to a gene. CDR3 sequence: CASSLSGTGGNEQFF. For the CDR3, the DNA is TGTGCCAGCAGCTTGAGTGGGACAGGGGGCAATGAGCAGTTCTTC.

J is TRBJ1-2 and V is TRBV5-1; D gene uncertain. The CDR3 is 15 residues long. CDR1 is SGHRS, CDR2 YFSETQ, per germline. V lost 1 base and J lost 6, with 16 bases in between. The CDR3 loop reads CASSLIAGGFDGYTF. The CDR3 bases are TGCGCCAGCAGCTTGATTGCGGGAGGGTTTGATGGCTACACCTTC.

V and J are TRBV18 and TRBJ1-1; unclear D gene. Germline V CDR1 and CDR2: KGHSH, LQKENI. This CDR3 is built from 14 residues. The V and J ends lost 1 base and 1 base respectively, with 7 bases between them. The CDR3 region is CASSPRARNTEAFF. The CDR3 bases are TGTGCCAGCTCACCACGTGCCAGGAACACTGAAGCTTTCTTT.

The chain couples TRBV28 to TRBJ2-1, with D possibly TRBD2 on 5 matching bases. The V gene's germline CDR1 is MDHEN and CDR2 SYDVKM. The CDR3 runs 15 residues. With 5 bases removed from V and 7 bases from J, the gap between germline ends came to 18 bases. CDR3 coding DNA: TGTGCCAGCAGTCCGAAATCCGGTTGGAGGAATGAGCAGTTCTTC. Translated: CASSPKSGWRNEQFF.

The rearrangement links TRBV28 to TRBJ2-4; unclear D gene. The CDR3 contains 14 residues. The germline V and J ends were trimmed by 7 bases and 0 bases, with 10 bases remaining between them. Germline assignment: CDR1 MDHEN and CDR2 SYDVKM. The DNA for the CDR3 is TGTGCCAGCATGCGGCAACTAGCCAAAAACATTCAGTACTTC. It specifies CASMRQLAKNIQYF.

The V and J genes are TRBV7-9 and TRBJ2-7; D possibly corresponds to TRBD1 (6 bases). Trimming removed 4 bases at V and 3 bases at J, with 13 bases between. The CDR3 spans 14 residues. Germline assignment: CDR1 SEHNR and CDR2 FQNEAQ (reference sequence). CDR3 loop: CASSSTGSLYEQYF. The CDR3 DNA is TGTGCCAGCAGCTCAACAGGGTCACTCTACGAGCAGTACTTC.

This clone came up once. The V call is TRBV5-4, the J call TRBJ1-2; 8 bases match TRBD1. Germline CDR1 is SGHNT and CDR2 is YYREEE (reference sequence). CDR3 length equals 17 residues. With 0 bases clipped from V and 1 base from J, the junction kept 8 bases outside the gene matches. CDR3 loop: CASSLGPETGDNYGYTF. CDR3 bases: TGTGCCAGCAGCTTGGGGCCCGAGACAGGGGATAACTATGGCTACACCTTC. Together with reference TRBV5-4 and TRBJ1-2, the CDR3 gives the full variable domain: ETGVTQSPTHLIKTRGQQVTLRCSSQSGHNTVSWYQQALGQGPQFIFQYYREEENGRGNFPPRFSGLQFPNYSSELNVNALELDDSALYLCASSLGPETGDNYGYTFGSGTRLTVV.

The chain links TRBV29-1 to TRBJ2-5, with TRBD1 identical over 7 bases. Looked up from germline, CDR1 is SQVTM and CDR2 is ANQGSEA. CDR3 length equals 14 residues. The V segment lost 3 bases and the J segment 5 bases; nucleotides outside the gene matches: 9. CDR3 sequence reads: CSVDFDRVGETQYF. For the CDR3, the DNA is TGCAGCGTTGATTTTGACAGGGTCGGGGAGACCCAGTACTTC.

CDR3 DNA: TGTGCCAGCAGTTTATTCCAGGGGAACACTGAAGCTTTCTTT. Translated: CASSLFQGNTEAFF. V usage is TRBV6-5 and J usage is TRBJ1-1; a weak D match, TRBD1 (5 bases). V lost 4 bases and J 1 base, leaving 10 bases between the germline ends. Looked up from germline, CDR1 is MNHEY and CDR2 is SVGAGI. This CDR3 has 14 amino acids.

The CDR3 protein is CASSPGTGGTAQPQHF. CDR3 nucleotides: TGTGCCAGCAGCCCCGGGACAGGGGGCACAGCTCAGCCCCAGCATTTT. V usage is TRBV27 and J usage is TRBJ1-5; 12 bases align to TRBD1. Germline lookup yields CDR1 MNHEY and CDR2 SMNVEV (reference sequence). V lost 6 bases, J lost 6 bases, and 9 bases stayed unmatched. The CDR3 runs to 16 residues.

V gene TRBV7-9 combines with J gene TRBJ2-7; 7 positions agree with TRBD2. V dropped 0 bases and J dropped 7; count of bases not matched to a gene: 3. Looked up from germline, CDR1 is SEHNR and CDR2 is FQNEAQ (reference sequence). CDR3 length equals 13 residues. The CDR3: CASSLAGGPEQYF. As DNA, the CDR3 is TGTGCCAGCAGCTTAGCGGGAGGGCCAGAGCAGTACTTC.

V and J are TRBV5-5 and TRBJ1-3; D is undetermined. This CDR3 spans 14 amino acids. From germline, CDR1 is SGHKS and CDR2 YYEKEE (reference sequence). With 0 bases removed from V and 0 bases from J, the gap between germline ends came to 4 bases. CDR3 sequence (DNA): TGTGCCAGCAGCTTGGACGGCTCTGGAAACACCATATATTTT. This codes for CASSLDGSGNTIYF.

The V call is TRBV11-2, the J call TRBJ2-3; D is perhaps TRBD2 (5 bases). V lost 1 base, J lost 5 bases, and 10 bases lay in between. The V gene's germline CDR1 is SGHAT and CDR2 FQNNGV. The CDR3 is made up of 14 amino acids. Here the CDR3 DNA reads TGTGCCAGCAGCTTAGCCGACCGGGGAGATACGCAGTATTTT. Amino acid sequence: CASSLADRGDTQYF. The full variable domain, completed using reference TRBV11-2 and TRBJ2-3, is EAGVAQSPRYKIIEKRQSVAFWCNPISGHATLYWYQQILGQGPKLLIQFQNNGVVDDSQLPKDRFSAERLKGVDSTLKIQPAKLEDSAVYLCASSLADRGDTQYFGPGTRLTVL.

The chain recombines TRBV5-1 with TRBJ1-1, with TRBD1 matching 7 bases. Germline CDR1 SGHRS, CDR2 YFSETQ. The CDR3 extends over 15 amino acids. The V segment lost 2 bases and the J segment 1 base; nucleotides outside the gene matches: 5. The CDR3 DNA reads as TGCGCCAGCAGCTTCCAACAGGGGACGAACACTGAAGCTTTCTTT. The encoded protein is CASSFQQGTNTEAFF.

This sequence joins TRBV6-4 and TRBJ2-2; D remains unclear. Looked up from germline, CDR1 is MRHNA and CDR2 is SNTAGT. V was shortened by 6 bases and J by 3 bases, with 8 bases between the two germline ends. The CDR3 consists of 13 residues. The CDR3: CASSPSHTGELFF. The CDR3 coding sequence is TGTGCCAGCAGCCCCTCTCACACCGGGGAGCTGTTTTTT.

This sequence joins TRBV13 and TRBJ2-7; 9 bases are shared with TRBD1. Germline CDR1 and CDR2: PRHDT and FYEKMQ (reference sequence). This CDR3 contains 14 residues. V shed 6 bases and J 6 bases; nucleotides not matched to a gene: 9. The CDR3 region has the DNA TGTGCCAGCAGACCCGGGACAGGGCGATTCGAGCAGTACTTC. Protein: CASRPGTGRFEQYF.

This clone was recorded a few times. The J gene is TRBJ2-7, the V gene TRBV7-2, with D maybe TRBD2 (6 bases). Between the trimmed V and J ends, which lost 8 bases and 5 bases, there was a span of 16 bases. CDR3 length equals 13 residues. Germline V gene lookup returns CDR1 SGHTA and CDR2 FQGNSA. Here the CDR3 reads CASRDGSADEQYF. In DNA, the CDR3 is TGTGCCAGCCGGGACGGGAGTGCCGACGAGCAGTACTTC.

The chain carries TRBV6-5 and TRBJ2-7; 14 bases agree with TRBD2. Germline values: CDR1 MNHEY, CDR2 SVGAGI. This CDR3 contains 14 residues. The junction had 1 base not matched to a gene; V was cut back by 4 bases and J by 5 bases. The CDR3 is CASSWGLAGDEQYF. The CDR3 DNA is TGTGCCAGCAGTTGGGGACTAGCGGGAGACGAGCAGTACTTC.

The chain is built from TRBV4-1 and TRBJ2-3; the D gene is possibly TRBD1 (5 bases). The CDR3 is 16 residues long. Deletions cut 4 bases from V and 4 bases from J, with 18 bases between. The V gene's germline CDR1 is MGHRA and CDR2 YSYEKL. This CDR3 reads CASSPGPQGLADTQYF. The CDR3 bases are TGCGCCAGCAGCCCAGGGCCTCAGGGTCTGGCAGATACGCAGTATTTT.

The chain recombines TRBV5-4 with TRBJ1-4, with 7 bases aligning to TRBD1. From germline, CDR1 is SGHNT and CDR2 YYREEE (reference sequence). This CDR3 contains 13 residues. With 4 bases clipped from V and 8 bases from J, the junction kept 5 bases outside the gene matches. In nucleotides, the CDR3 is TGTGCCAGCAGCACCCCGACAGGGGAAAAACTGTTTTTT. Translated: CASSTPTGEKLFF.

The rearrangement uses TRBV11-2 and TRBJ2-7; D perhaps matches TRBD1 (5 bases). From germline, CDR1 is SGHAT and CDR2 FQNNGV. The V end was cut by 2 bases, the J end by 1 base, with 12 bases between. The CDR3 is made up of 15 amino acids. The CDR3 loop is CASSLRLTESYEQYF. Here the CDR3 DNA reads TGTGCCAGCAGCTTACGGCTGACAGAATCCTACGAGCAGTACTTC.

The table lists this clone with a few counts. This rearrangement joins TRBV4-1 to TRBJ2-7; 10 bases are a match to TRBD2. The CDR3 has 17 residues. The germline gives CDR1 MGHRA, CDR2 YSYEKL. The J segment lost 0 bases and the V segment lost 2 bases, leaving 7 bases of the junction unmatched. The DNA of the CDR3 is TGCGCCAGCAGCCAAAGCTTTAGCGGGAGGAGCTCCTACGAGCAGTACTTC. Amino acids: CASSQSFSGRSSYEQYF.

This rearrangement joins TRBV29-1 to TRBJ2-2, with D unresolved. V was cut by 4 bases and J by 6 bases, with 9 bases left in between. The CDR3 length is 12 residues. The germline V gene encodes CDR1 SQVTM and CDR2 ANQGSEA. CDR3 nucleotide sequence: TGCAGCGTTGTTAGCCCCGCCGGGGAGCTGTTTTTT. It codes for CSVVSPAGELFF.

The sample holds a few counts of this clone. The chain joins TRBV7-8 to TRBJ2-4; weak D call: TRBD1 (6 bases). With 5 bases removed from V and 0 bases from J, the gap between germline ends came to 20 bases. This CDR3 comprises 18 residues. CDR1 is SGHVS, CDR2 FQNEAQ, per germline. The CDR3 coding sequence is TGTGCCAGCAGCAGCAGAGCAATGGACAGTCTAGCCAAAAACATTCAGTACTTC. It is translated as CASSSRAMDSLAKNIQYF.

CDR3 amino acids: CASSLLKGANEQFF. CDR3 bases: TGTGCCAGCAGTTTGTTAAAAGGGGCCAATGAGCAGTTCTTC. This chain joins TRBV6-1 and TRBJ2-1; possible D gene TRBD1, 5 bases. V gave up 5 bases and J gave up 6 bases, with 14 bases separating them. The CDR3 is 14 amino acids. The germline V gene has CDR1 MNHNS and CDR2 SASEGT.

V and J are TRBV11-3 and TRBJ2-3; D may be TRBD2 (5 bases). CDR3 length: 13 residues. Germline CDR1 SGHNT, CDR2 YENEEA. V was cut by 6 bases and J by 4 bases, with 11 bases left in between. The CDR3 coding sequence is TGTGCCAGCAGAAAAGCGGAGTCAGATACGCAGTATTTT. It translates to CASRKAESDTQYF.